The next 17 T cell receptor beta chains were all read from a single sample in a study of blood T cell repertoires in COVID-19. Repertoires were generated with immunoSEQ multiplex PCR, while TCRdb's copy carries only in-frame clones and drops some. The sample consists of 100,000 to 150,000 clones, roughly 84% of them appearing once. Sequenced: PBMCs or T cells enriched from blood (not recorded which). The receptors come from a woman aged 25 to 45 who had recovered from COVID-19.

This rearrangement joins TRBV7-2 to TRBJ2-7, with 9 nucleotides matching TRBD2. With 1 base clipped from V and 6 bases from J, the junction kept 10 bases outside the gene matches. Germline V gene sequence: CDR1 SGHTA, CDR2 FQGNSA. The CDR3 has 16 residues. CDR3 sequence (DNA): TGTGCCAGCAGCTTAGGACTAGCGGACCATGGGCCCGAGCAGTACTTC. Its protein product is CASSLGLADHGPEQYF.

This clone was recorded only once. The chain has TRBV7-2 and TRBJ2-7, with 9 bases aligning to TRBD1. The CDR3 extends over 15 amino acids. J was trimmed by 6 bases and V by 1 base; bases with no gene match: 7. Germline CDR1 and CDR2: SGHTA and FQGNSA. The CDR3 coding sequence is TGTGCCAGCAGCTTAGTGTCGGGACAGGGATCCGAGCAGTACTTC. This encodes CASSLVSGQGSEQYF.

The chain joins TRBV27 to TRBJ2-2; 8 bases match TRBD2. This CDR3 comprises 14 residues. CDR1 MNHEY and CDR2 SMNVEV come from the germline V gene (reference sequence). With V trimmed by 3 bases and J by 8 bases, 5 bases remained unmatched. CDR3 nucleotide sequence: TGTGCCAGCAGTTTTTACAGCGGGAGTGGGGAGCTGTTTTTT. Its translation is CASSFYSGSGELFF.

V gene TRBV4-1 combines with J gene TRBJ1-4; D is possibly TRBD1 (5 bases). The ends were cut back, 4 bases at V and 6 bases at J, with 15 bases in the middle. Germline V lookup: CDR1 MGHRA, CDR2 YSYEKL. The CDR3 has 15 residues. CDR3 coding DNA: TGCGCCAGCAGCCGGGGAGGGCGGGACGATGAAAAACTGTTTTTT. It encodes CASSRGGRDDEKLFF.

The V call is TRBV28, the J call TRBJ1-4; tentative D call: TRBD1 (5 bases). The germline gives CDR1 MDHEN, CDR2 SYDVKM. Between the trimmed V and J ends, which lost 5 bases and 5 bases, there was a span of 21 bases. This CDR3 region has 17 residues. The CDR3 sequence is CASSALPGGTGNEKLFF. The CDR3 bases are TGTGCCAGCAGTGCTCTCCCGGGGGGGACGGGAAATGAAAAACTGTTTTTT.

This clone showed up just a few times. The V gene is TRBV30, the J gene TRBJ1-1, with D perhaps matching TRBD1 (6 bases). There are 13 residues in the CDR3. V was clipped by 0 bases and J by 1 base, with 6 bases between them. Germline V gene data show CDR1 as GTSNPN and CDR2 as SVGIG (reference sequence). The CDR3 sequence: CAWSVQGNTEAFF. The CDR3 nucleotides read TGTGCCTGGAGTGTACAGGGGAACACTGAAGCTTTCTTT.

The rearrangement uses TRBV6-6 and TRBJ2-7, with D possibly matching TRBD1 (7 bases). This CDR3 spans 16 amino acids. V was pared by 0 bases and J by 5 bases, with 17 bases between. CDR1 is MNHNY and CDR2 is SVGAGI in the germline V gene (reference sequence). The CDR3 reads CASSYSTRAGGNEQYF. The CDR3 DNA sequence: TGTGCCAGCAGTTACTCGACTCGTGCAGGGGGGAACGAGCAGTACTTC.

The V gene is TRBV5-1, the J gene TRBJ1-1; the D is unclear. Trimming stripped 1 base from V and 7 bases from J, with 8 bases between. The CDR3 consists of 12 residues. CDR1 is SGHRS, CDR2 YFSETQ, per germline. This CDR3 reads CASSLSPGEAFF. CDR3 coding DNA: TGCGCCAGCAGCTTGAGTCCGGGTGAAGCTTTCTTT.

This sequence joins TRBV6-5 and TRBJ1-1; D remains ambiguous. CDR3 length equals 14 residues. Between the trimmed V and J ends, which lost 6 bases and 1 base, there was a span of 12 bases. The V gene's germline CDR1 is MNHEY and CDR2 SVGAGI. The CDR3 protein is CASSLEVKNTEAFF. For the CDR3, the DNA is TGTGCCAGCAGCCTGGAGGTCAAGAACACTGAAGCTTTCTTT.

The CDR3 spells CASSPSDQGGKAFF. For the CDR3, the DNA is TGTGCCAGTAGTCCGTCCGATCAGGGCGGAAAAGCTTTCTTT. The chain joins TRBV19 to TRBJ1-1, with D possibly matching TRBD1 (5 bases). The germline V gene has CDR1 LNHDA and CDR2 SQIVND (reference sequence). The CDR3 runs 14 residues. V lost 5 bases and J lost 9, with 19 bases in between.

CDR3: CASSPIPSAYVYEQYF. The CDR3 DNA follows: TGCGCCAGCAGCCCCATCCCCAGCGCTTACGTGTACGAGCAGTACTTC. The chain couples TRBV4-1 to TRBJ2-7, with unresolved D. Germline values: CDR1 MGHRA, CDR2 YSYEKL. Trimming cost V 4 bases and J 4 bases, with 20 bases left between them. The CDR3 runs to 16 residues.

V is TRBV28 and J is TRBJ1-5, with no clear D. Germline V lookup: CDR1 MDHEN, CDR2 SYDVKM. The CDR3 has 14 residues. The ends were cut back, 6 bases at V and 3 bases at J, with 12 bases in the middle. CDR3 bases: TGTGCCAGCAGGCTTGGGCAGAACAATCAGCCCCAGCATTTT. Its protein product is CASRLGQNNQPQHF.

The chain joins TRBV24-1 to TRBJ2-1, with TRBD2 matching over 11 bases. The CDR3 runs to 14 residues. The germline CDR1 and CDR2 sequences are KGHDR and SFDVKD. The trim removed 3 bases at V and 9 bases at J, leaving 3 bases unmatched. The CDR3 loop reads CATSDPSGRTEQFF. CDR3 nucleotide sequence: TGTGCCACCAGTGATCCTAGCGGGAGGACTGAGCAGTTCTTC.

The CDR3 is CASSPTAVNTGELFF. The CDR3 nucleotides read TGTGCCAGCAGCCCTACTGCGGTGAACACCGGGGAGCTGTTTTTT. This rearrangement joins TRBV7-3 to TRBJ2-2; D not certain. The germline V gene has CDR1 SGHTA and CDR2 FQGTGA. The CDR3 totals 15 residues. V was clipped by 5 bases and J by 1 base, with 11 bases between them.

The chain couples TRBV3-1 (or the pseudogene TRBV3-2) to TRBJ1-4; D may be TRBD1 (5 bases). Trimming left V 4 bases short and J 0 bases short, with 15 bases between. CDR1 is LGHDT and CDR2 is YNNKEL in the germline V gene (reference sequence). The CDR3 contains 17 residues. The CDR3 is CASSRWGTQATNEKLFF. DNA of the CDR3: TGTGCCAGCAGCCGTTGGGGGACTCAGGCAACTAATGAAAAACTGTTTTTT.

The J gene is TRBJ1-4, the V gene TRBV3-1 (or the pseudogene TRBV3-2); tentative D call: TRBD1 (6 bases). From germline, CDR1 is LGHDT and CDR2 YNNKEL (reference sequence). The CDR3 length is 16 residues. The V gene lost 0 bases and the J gene lost 8 bases, with 16 bases spanning the gap. CDR3 in DNA: TGTGCCAGCAGCCAAGATCGGGGACAACTGAAAGAAAAACTGTTTTTT. The encoded protein is CASSQDRGQLKEKLFF.

The gene calls are TRBV7-3 and TRBJ2-7, with 10 positions matching TRBD2. V was clipped by 2 bases and J by 6 bases; unmatched bases: 4. Per the germline V gene, CDR1 is SGHTA and CDR2 is FQGTGA. The CDR3 loop spans 14 amino acids. CDR3 loop: CASSLLAGAGEQYF. In DNA form, the CDR3 reads TGTGCCAGCAGCTTACTAGCGGGAGCGGGCGAGCAGTACTTC.